This T cell receptor beta chain is drawn from a study of T cell responses to AZD1222 COVID-19 vaccine. Turning to this clone: The antigen is not known.

Assay: immunoSEQ multiplex PCR; the TCRdb copy retains only in-frame clones and omits some. The repertoire includes around 64,000 clones, 83% of them detected once, and roughly 6% sits in the top ten. Deletions cut 10 bases from V and 0 bases from J, with 9 bases between. The CDR3 runs 12 residues. CDR1 SNHLY and CDR2 FYNNEI come from the germline V gene. Broader study findings: Spike-specific TCR breadth and depth grew following two AZD1222 doses.

Second-dose schedules of about 4 or about 12 weeks were combined. The receptor's source is an adult who received the AZD1222 COVID-19 vaccine. Sequencing used peripheral blood, obtained 28 days after the second AZD1222 dose. The chain carries TRBV2 and TRBJ1-1, with a possible D match to TRBD1 (6 bases). CDR3 in DNA: TGTGCCACTACAGGGTTGAACACTGAAGCTTTCTTT. Translated, it gives CATTGLNTEAFF.